The 10 T cell receptor beta chains given below trace back to one sample, sequenced in a study of cytomegalovirus exposure and HLA in healthy donors. Vbeta (60) and Jbeta (13) primers were used in the PCR. Measured with immunoSEQ multiplex PCR; TCRdb has only the in-frame clones, and not every one. There are 85,000 to 90,000 clones in the sample, with 15% held by the top ten. Sequencing was performed on PBMCs. The receptors were sampled from a man aged 45-65 years in good health and CMV-seropositive.

The genes are TRBV6-6 and TRBJ1-5; TRBD1 might be the D (5 bases). This CDR3 comprises 13 residues. The germline V and J ends were trimmed by 5 bases and 3 bases, with 8 bases remaining between them. CDR1 and CDR2 from the germline V gene are MNHNY and SVGAGI (reference sequence). Written as DNA, the CDR3 is TGTGCCAGCAGTCAGGGATTCAATCAGCCCCAGCATTTT. Translating gives CASSQGFNQPQHF.

V usage is TRBV6-5 and J usage is TRBJ1-5, with 7 bases that match TRBD1. The CDR3 has 13 residues. CDR1 and CDR2 from the germline V gene are MNHEY and SVGAGI. With 6 bases clipped from V and 7 bases from J, the junction kept 6 bases outside the gene matches. CDR3 nucleotides: TGTGCCAGCAGCCTGACAGGGCCCCAGCCCCAGCATTTT. It specifies CASSLTGPQPQHF.

V is TRBV2 and J is TRBJ2-7, with TRBD1 matching 7 bases. The CDR3 is 11 amino acids. Trimming cost V 1 base and J 12 bases; bases outside gene matches: 3. Germline V CDR1 and CDR2: SNHLY, FYNNEI. The CDR3 loop is CASSEEGGMYV. The CDR3 bases are TGTGCCAGCAGTGAAGAAGGGGGCATGTACGTC.

The chain links TRBV19 to TRBJ2-6; perhaps TRBD1 as D (6 bases). In germline, CDR1 is LNHDA, CDR2 SQIVND (reference sequence). The germline V and J ends were trimmed by 5 bases and 0 bases, with 17 bases remaining between them. The CDR3 loop spans 18 amino acids. The CDR3 reads CASSLLSGHFSGANVLTF. The CDR3 DNA follows: TGTGCCAGTAGTCTATTATCGGGACATTTCTCTGGGGCCAACGTCCTGACTTTC.

This rearrangement joins TRBV28 to TRBJ2-3; 7 bases fit TRBD2. Losses at the gene ends were 6 bases for V and 4 bases for J; bases not matched to a gene: 7. In germline, CDR1 is MDHEN, CDR2 SYDVKM. The CDR3 has 14 amino acids. CDR3 protein: CASRASGGADTQYF. The CDR3 DNA reads TGTGCCAGCAGAGCTAGCGGCGGGGCAGATACGCAGTATTTT.

This chain uses TRBV25-1 with TRBJ1-2, with 9 bases matching TRBD1. The CDR3 contains 15 residues. Trimming cost V 3 bases and J 6 bases; bases outside gene matches: 8. CDR1 is MGHDK and CDR2 is SYGVNS in the germline V gene. CDR3 sequence: CASSDLTGGQDGYTF. As DNA, the CDR3 is TGTGCCAGCAGTGACTTGACAGGGGGTCAAGATGGCTACACCTTC.

The chain couples TRBV7-4 to TRBJ1-4, with D uncertain. The germline CDR1 and CDR2 sequences are SGHVT and SQSDAQ. This CDR3 contains 14 residues. CDR3 bases: TGTGCTGAAAAGACGAAGGAGACTAATGAAAAACTGTTTTTT. Residues: CAEKTKETNEKLFF.

The chain combines TRBV7-9 with TRBJ2-1; D remains ambiguous. The germline gives CDR1 SEHNR, CDR2 FQNEAQ (reference sequence). The CDR3 is 15 amino acids. The V gene lost 5 bases and the J gene lost 12 bases, with 23 bases spanning the gap. This CDR3 is CASSGSSFYNDGQFF. In DNA form, the CDR3 reads TGTGCCAGCAGCGGTAGCAGTTTCTACAATGACGGGCAGTTCTTC.

CDR3 sequence reads: CATSSRTVYNEQFF. Written as DNA, the CDR3 is TGTGCCACCAGCAGTAGGACAGTCTACAATGAGCAGTTCTTC. V gene TRBV15 combines with J gene TRBJ2-1; TRBD1 is a possible D gene (6 bases). CDR3 size: 14 residues. Per the germline V gene, CDR1 is LNHNV and CDR2 is YYDKDF (reference sequence). V was pared by 3 bases and J by 3 bases, with 9 bases between.

V gene TRBV18 combines with J gene TRBJ1-6, with 7 bases fitting TRBD1. With 5 bases clipped from V and 9 bases from J, the junction kept 10 bases outside the gene matches. Germline V gives CDR1 KGHSH, CDR2 LQKENI. The CDR3 contains 15 residues. The CDR3 loop reads CASSFRDSLGSPLHF. In DNA, the CDR3 is TGTGCCAGCTCATTCCGGGACAGTTTGGGTTCACCCCTCCACTTT.